This T cell receptor beta chain is drawn from a study of T cells after posttransplantation cyclophosphamide. In germline, CDR1 is SEHNR, CDR2 FQNEAQ (reference sequence). The CDR3 sequence is 16 residues long. Cyclophosphamide on days +3 and +4 followed busulfan-fludarabine conditioning and a marrow graft. Study-wide results and limits: TRB clonality was highly associated with recipient CMV seropositivity and reactivation. Skin or GI-infiltrating T cells shared few TRB sequences with blood. Later blood repertoires were often dominated by clones from the donor CD8+ memory compartment.

This clone has only a few counts. Its antigen is not known. The data were produced by immunoSEQ multiplex PCR, yet TCRdb's version contains in-frame clones alone and is incomplete. The sample shows 10,000 to 12,000 clones, none of them appearing just once. The chain is built from TRBV7-9 and TRBJ2-5, with 7 bases lining up with TRBD2. The end of the DNA fits TRBJ2-7 better, so the J call may be wrong. The clonotype comes from a female patient between 40 and 50 years old who received an allogeneic stem cell transplant from a related donor, was CMV-positive, and had no GVHD. These T cells may partly come from the graft donor. This specimen consisted of PBMCs, obtained after allogeneic stem cell transplant with posttransplant cyclophosphamide. The CDR3 DNA reads TGTGCCAGCAGCTCGAACTCCAATGCGGGAGTATACGAGCAGTACTTC. Translation: CASSSNSNAGVYEQYF.